Sequencing of this T cell receptor (beta chain) was carried out in a study of T cell changes during pregnancy in multiple sclerosis. Assay: immunoSEQ multiplex PCR; the TCRdb copy retains only in-frame clones and omits some. The table has around 46,000 clones, roughly nine tenths seen once; the top ten hold 7% to 10%. The source is a female donor with multiple sclerosis, enrolled in a pregnancy study. This sample comprised CD8+ T cells from peripheral blood mononuclear cells, obtained in the second trimester of pregnancy.

CDR3 in amino acids: CASSTRPGNQETQYF. The CDR3 coding sequence is TGTGCCAGCAGCACCAGACCGGGGAACCAAGAGACCCAGTACTTC. The chain is built from TRBV11-2 and TRBJ2-5; possibly TRBD2 for D (5 bases). The CDR3 is 15 amino acids. Trimming took off 5 bases at V and 0 bases at J, with 13 bases between the two ends. Germline CDR1 is SGHAT and CDR2 is FQNNGV.